The 5 T cell receptor beta chains below come from one sample, sequenced in a study of blood T cell repertoires in COVID-19. This table comes from immunoSEQ multiplex PCR, and its TCRdb copy is limited to in-frame clones, with some not included. The top ten hold just under 20% of the sample, which has 200,000 to 250,000 clones, approximately 80% seen once. Specimen: peripheral blood. Every receptor here comes from a man aged 30 to 45 with active or convalescent COVID-19.

This clone was observed a handful of times. The CDR3 loop is CSVRVGQGSDTQYF. As DNA, the CDR3 is TGCAGCGTCCGGGTGGGACAGGGTTCAGATACGCAGTATTTT. The rearrangement joins TRBV29-1 to TRBJ2-3, with 9 bases aligning to TRBD1. The CDR3 is 14 residues long. Looked up from germline, CDR1 is SQVTM and CDR2 is ANQGSEA. Trimming removed 6 bases from V and 4 bases from J; junction bases left unmatched: 8.

The chain's CDR3 is CASSLDSSRVETQYF. CDR3 DNA: TGTGCCAGCAGCTTAGATTCGAGCAGGGTAGAGACCCAGTACTTC. The chain recombines TRBV7-2 with TRBJ2-5; the D gene is possibly TRBD1 (5 bases). This CDR3 has 15 amino acids. Between the trimmed V and J ends, which lost 1 base and 4 bases, there was a span of 13 bases. The germline gives CDR1 SGHTA, CDR2 FQGNSA. The variable domain in full, completed from reference TRBV7-2 and TRBJ2-5, reads GAGVSQSPSNKVTEKGKDVELRCDPISGHTALYWYRQSLGQGLEFLIYFQGNSAPDKSGLPSDRFSAERTGGSVSTLTIQRTQQEDSAVYLCASSLDSSRVETQYFGPGTRLLVL.

This chain connects TRBV6-6 to TRBJ2-7; 7 nucleotides line up with TRBD2. Trimming at V came to 5 bases and at J to 2 bases, leaving 6 bases not matched to a gene. CDR3 length: 14 amino acids. CDR1 is MNHNY, CDR2 SVGAGI, per germline (reference sequence). The CDR3 DNA reads TGTGCCAGCAGTCCAAGCGGGAACCCCTACGAGCAGTACTTC. This codes for CASSPSGNPYEQYF.

This chain uses TRBV28 with TRBJ1-1, with D possibly TRBD1 on 5 matching bases. CDR1 and CDR2 from the germline V gene are MDHEN and SYDVKM. The V gene lost 6 bases and the J gene lost 0 bases, with 14 bases spanning the gap. The CDR3 is 15 amino acids. CDR3 nucleotides: TGTGCCAGCAGCTACCCGACAGTAATGAACACTGAAGCTTTCTTT. Protein sequence: CASSYPTVMNTEAFF.

The rearrangement uses TRBV11-3 and TRBJ1-3; no firm D call. Deletions cut 4 bases from V and 0 bases from J, with 10 bases between. CDR1 and CDR2 from the germline V gene are SGHNT and YENEEA. This CDR3 contains 15 residues. Here the CDR3 reads CASSSGGISGNTIYF. CDR3 coding DNA: TGTGCCAGCAGCTCGGGAGGAATCTCTGGAAACACCATATATTTT. The complete variable domain, with remaining parts taken from reference TRBV11-3 and TRBJ1-3, reads EAGVVQSPRYKIIEKKQPVAFWCNPISGHNTLYWYLQNLGQGPELLIRYENEEAVDDSQLPKDRFSAERLKGVDSTLKIQPAELGDSAVYLCASSSGGISGNTIYFGEGSWLTVV.